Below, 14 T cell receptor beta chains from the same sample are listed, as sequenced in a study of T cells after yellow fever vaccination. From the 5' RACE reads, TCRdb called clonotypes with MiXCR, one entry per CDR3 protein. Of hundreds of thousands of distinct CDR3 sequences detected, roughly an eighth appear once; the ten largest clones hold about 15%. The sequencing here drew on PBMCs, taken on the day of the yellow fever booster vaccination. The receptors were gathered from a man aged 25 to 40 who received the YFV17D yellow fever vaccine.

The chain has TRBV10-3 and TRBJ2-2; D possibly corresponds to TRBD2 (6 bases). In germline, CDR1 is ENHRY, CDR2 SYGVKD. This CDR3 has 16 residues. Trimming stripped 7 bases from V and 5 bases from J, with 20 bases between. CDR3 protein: CAIKPPPGVGTGELFF. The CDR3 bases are TGTGCCATCAAGCCCCCTCCGGGAGTGGGTACCGGGGAGCTGTTTTTT.

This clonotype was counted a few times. CDR3 in amino acids: CASTNGDEQFF. CDR3 nucleotides: TGTGCCAGCACCAACGGGGATGAGCAGTTCTTC. J is TRBJ2-1 and V is TRBV6-2 or TRBV6-3; D might be TRBD2 (5 bases). V gave up 7 bases and J gave up 8 bases, with 9 bases separating them. CDR3 length: 11 residues. In germline, CDR1 is MNHEY, CDR2 SVGEGT.

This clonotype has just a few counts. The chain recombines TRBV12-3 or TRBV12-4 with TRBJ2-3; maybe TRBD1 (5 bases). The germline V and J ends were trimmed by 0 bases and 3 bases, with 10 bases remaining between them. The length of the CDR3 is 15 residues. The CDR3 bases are TGTGCCAGCAGTTTAGCGGCAGGGCGGACAGATACGCAGTATTTT. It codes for CASSLAAGRTDTQYF.

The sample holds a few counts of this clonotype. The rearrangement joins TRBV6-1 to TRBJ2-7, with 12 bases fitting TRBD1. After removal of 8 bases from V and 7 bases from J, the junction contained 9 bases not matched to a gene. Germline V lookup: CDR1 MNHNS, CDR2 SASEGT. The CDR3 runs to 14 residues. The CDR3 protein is CASGPGQGAREQYF. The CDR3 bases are TGTGCCAGCGGCCCGGGACAGGGGGCTCGAGAGCAGTACTTC.

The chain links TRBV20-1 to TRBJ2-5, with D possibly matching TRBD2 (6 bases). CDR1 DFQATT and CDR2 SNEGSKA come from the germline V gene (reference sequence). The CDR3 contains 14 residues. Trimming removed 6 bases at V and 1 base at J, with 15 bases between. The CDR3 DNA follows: TGCAGTGCCGATACCAGGGAGGTCCAAGAGACCCAGTACTTC. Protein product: CSADTREVQETQYF.

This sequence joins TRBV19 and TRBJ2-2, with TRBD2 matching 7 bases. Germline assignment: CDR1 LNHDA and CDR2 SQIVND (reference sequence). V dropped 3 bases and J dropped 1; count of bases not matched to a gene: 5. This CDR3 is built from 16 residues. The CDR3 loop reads CASSMFPSGNTGELFF. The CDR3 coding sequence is TGTGCCAGTAGTATGTTTCCTAGCGGGAACACCGGGGAGCTGTTTTTT.

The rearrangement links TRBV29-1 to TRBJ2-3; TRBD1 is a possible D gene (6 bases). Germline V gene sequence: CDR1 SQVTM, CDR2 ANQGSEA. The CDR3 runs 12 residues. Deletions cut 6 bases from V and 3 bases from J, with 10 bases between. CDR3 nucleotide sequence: TGCAGCGTCGAAAGGGGGACAGATACGCAGTATTTT. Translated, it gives CSVERGTDTQYF.

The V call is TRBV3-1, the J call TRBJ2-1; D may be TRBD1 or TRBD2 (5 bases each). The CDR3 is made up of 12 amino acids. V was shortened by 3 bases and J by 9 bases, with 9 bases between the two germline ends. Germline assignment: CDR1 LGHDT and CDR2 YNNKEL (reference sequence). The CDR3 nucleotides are TGTGCCAGCAGCCAGGGACGGGGTGAGCAGTTCTTC. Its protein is CASSQGRGEQFF.

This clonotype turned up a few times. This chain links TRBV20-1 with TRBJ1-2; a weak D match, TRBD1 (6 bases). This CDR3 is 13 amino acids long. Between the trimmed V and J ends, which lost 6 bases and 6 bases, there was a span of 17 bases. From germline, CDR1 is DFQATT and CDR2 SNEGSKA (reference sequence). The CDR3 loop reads CSAPGGSFDGYTF. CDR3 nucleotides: TGCAGTGCCCCGGGGGGCAGTTTTGATGGCTACACCTTC.

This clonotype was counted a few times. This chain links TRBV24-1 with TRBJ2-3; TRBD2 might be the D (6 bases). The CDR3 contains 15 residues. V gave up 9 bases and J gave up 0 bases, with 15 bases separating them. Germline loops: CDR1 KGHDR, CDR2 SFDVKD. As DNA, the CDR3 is TGTGCCACCGGAAACCGGGACTCAAGCACAGATACGCAGTATTTT. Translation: CATGNRDSSTDTQYF.

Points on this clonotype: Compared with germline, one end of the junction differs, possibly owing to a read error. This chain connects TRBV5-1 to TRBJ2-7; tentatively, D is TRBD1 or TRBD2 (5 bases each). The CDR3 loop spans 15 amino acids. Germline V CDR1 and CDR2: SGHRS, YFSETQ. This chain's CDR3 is CASSLEGPLSYELYF. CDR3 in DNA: TGCGCCAGCAGCTTGGAGGGACCCCTCTCCTACGAGCTGTACTTC.

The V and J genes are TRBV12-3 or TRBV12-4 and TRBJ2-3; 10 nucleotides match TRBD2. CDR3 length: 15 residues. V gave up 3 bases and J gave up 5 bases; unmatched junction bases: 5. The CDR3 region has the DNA TGTGCCAGCAGTTTGAGCGGGAGGGCCCGAGATACGCAGTATTTT. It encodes CASSLSGRARDTQYF.

The CDR3 sequence: CATSGFYGQGGDYNEQFF. The CDR3 nucleotides are TGTGCCACCAGTGGTTTTTACGGGCAGGGTGGTGACTACAATGAGCAGTTCTTC. The chain has TRBV24-1 and TRBJ2-1; a weak D match, TRBD1 (5 bases). Germline CDR1 KGHDR, CDR2 SFDVKD. The CDR3 runs 18 residues. Trimming cost V 5 bases and J 3 bases, with 22 bases left between them.

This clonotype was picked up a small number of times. The CDR3 protein is CASSFSGATQYF. The CDR3 coding sequence is TGTGCCAGCAGCTTTAGCGGGGCTACGCAGTATTTT. V gene TRBV7-2 combines with J gene TRBJ2-3; 8 positions agree with TRBD2. CDR3 size: 12 residues. The V segment lost 3 bases and the J segment 8 bases; nucleotides outside the gene matches: 1. Germline CDR1 is SGHTA and CDR2 is FQGNSA.